These T cell receptor beta chains were read from a single sample in a study of blood T cell dynamics during melanoma immunotherapy. This table comes from immunoSEQ multiplex PCR, and its TCRdb copy is limited to in-frame clones, with some not included. The sample has 14,000 or so clones; 80% to 90% are singletons. The specimen was blood, collected from a patient treated with checkpoint blockade. These receptors were obtained from a human donor with melanoma. The CDR3 runs from the conserved cysteine through the conserved F or W. D genes are given only for firm matches. Clone size is given for some rows only: seen once, a few or many times, or a class if the clone is expanded.

>TRBJ1-6|-|-|TRBV5-1
CASSFDSPLHF
TGCGCCAGCAGCTTCGATTCACCCCTCCACTTT
>TRBJ2-3|once|-|TRBV18
CASTTTGAADTQYF
TGTGCCAGCACAACCACTGGGGCCGCAGATACGCAGTATTTT
>TRBJ2-3|-|-|TRBV6-6
CASSYSVAGSTDTQYF
TGTGCCAGCAGTTACTCCGTAGCTGGTAGCACAGATACGCAGTATTTT
>TRBJ1-6|-|-|TRBV13
CASTRSSYNSPLHF
TGTGCCAGCACAAGGAGCTCCTATAATTCACCCCTCCACTTT
>TRBJ1-6|-|-|TRBV7-2
CASSPPRAINSPLHF
TGTGCCAGCAGCCCACCCCGGGCGATAAATTCACCCCTCCACTTT
>TRBJ2-7|-|TRBD2|TRBV7-8
CASSSPREGPFYEQYF
TGTGCCAGCAGCTCCCCCAGGGAGGGCCCCTTCTACGAGCAGTACTTC
>TRBJ2-1|few|-|TRBV7-9
CASSLEDYYNEQFF
TGTGCCAGCAGCTTAGAAGACTATTACAATGAGCAGTTCTTC
>TRBJ2-2|-|-|TRBV9
CASSVYAGTGELFF
TGTGCCAGCAGCGTTTATGCGGGGACGGGGGAGCTGTTTTTT
>TRBJ1-1|-|TRBD1|TRBV29-1
CSVPGQGTEAFF
TGCAGCGTCCCCGGACAGGGCACTGAAGCTTTCTTT
>TRBJ2-7|-|-|TRBV7-9
CASSLMGPPYEQYF
TGTGCCAGCAGCTTGATGGGGCCACCCTACGAGCAGTACTTC
>TRBJ1-4|-|-|TRBV7-6
CASSRGPSNEKLFF
TGTGCCAGCAGCCGCGGGCCGTCTAATGAAAAACTGTTTTTT
>TRBJ1-2|-|TRBD1|TRBV30
CAWRGTGAGYGYTF
TGTGCCTGGAGGGGGACAGGGGCGGGCTATGGCTACACCTTC
>TRBJ2-5|-|-|TRBV4-1
CASSRGGAETQYF
TGCGCCAGCAGCCGGGGCGGGGCGGAGACCCAGTACTTC
>TRBJ2-5|-|-|TRBV2
CASTGGVGETQYF
TGTGCCAGCACGGGCGGGGTCGGCGAGACCCAGTACTTC
>TRBJ1-6|-|-|TRBV13
CASRIRVGYGSTSSYNSPLHF
TGTGCCAGCAGAATAAGGGTAGGATACGGGTCGACCAGCTCCTATAATTCACCCCTCCACTTT
>TRBJ1-2|-|-|TRBV5-1
CASSLADTSRGYTF
TGCGCCAGCAGCTTGGCGGACACATCCCGGGGCTACACCTTC
>TRBJ2-5|-|TRBD2|TRBV18
CASSPSAGGLETQYF
TGTGCCAGCTCACCGTCAGCGGGGGGGCTTGAGACCCAGTACTTC
>TRBJ1-2|-|-|TRBV5-1
CASSLGQFNYGYTF
TGCGCCAGCAGCTTGGGACAGTTTAACTATGGCTACACCTTC
>TRBJ2-1|once|-|TRBV2
CASVQYNEQFF
TGTGCCAGCGTTCAATACAATGAGCAGTTCTTC
>TRBJ2-5|-|-|TRBV19
CASSEVPETQYF
TGTGCCAGTAGTGAGGTGCCAGAGACCCAGTACTTC
>TRBJ2-3|-|-|TRBV29-1
CSGSGHSTDTQYF
TGCAGCGGATCGGGACATAGCACAGATACGCAGTATTTT
>TRBJ2-2|-|-|TRBV19
CASRRAGPTGELFF
TGTGCCAGTCGCCGGGCGGGGCCCACCGGGGAGCTGTTTTTT
>TRBJ2-1|-|-|TRBV12-5
CASGLGAPRGNEQFF
TGTGCTAGTGGTTTGGGTGCCCCTAGGGGCAATGAGCAGTTCTTC
>TRBJ1-1|-|-|TRBV4-3
CASSQGTENTEAFF
TGCGCCAGCAGCCAAGGGACGGAGAACACTGAAGCTTTCTTT
>TRBJ1-2|-|TRBD1|TRBV5-6
CASSQRGPIIYGYTF
TGTGCCAGCAGTCAAAGGGGGCCCATAATCTATGGCTACACCTTC
>TRBJ1-6|-|TRBD1|TRBV4-3
CASSQDRGENSPLHF
TGCGCCAGCAGCCAAGACAGGGGGGAAAATTCACCCCTCCACTTT
>TRBJ2-3|-|-|TRBV7-8
CASSLQAASTDTQYF
TGTGCCAGCAGCTTACAGGCGGCTAGCACAGATACGCAGTATTTT
>TRBJ2-3|-|TRBD2|TRBV11-2
CASSTQKGLAGVTDTQYF
TGTGCCAGCAGCACGCAAAAGGGACTAGCGGGGGTTACAGATACGCAGTATTTT